This entry lists 27 T cell receptor beta chains sequenced from one sample in a study of blood T cell repertoires in COVID-19. Measured with immunoSEQ multiplex PCR; TCRdb has only the in-frame clones, and not every one. Among over 150,000 clones listed, 80% to 90% were seen once. The sample comprised peripheral blood. The receptors shown here come from a woman aged 55-69 years with COVID-19, enrolled during active disease.

V is TRBV19 and J is TRBJ1-2; TRBD1 aligns across 10 bases. After removal of 8 bases from V and 0 bases from J, the junction contained 3 bases not matched to a gene. CDR3 length: 14 residues. Germline V CDR1 and CDR2: LNHDA, SQIVND (reference sequence). The CDR3 bases are TGTGCCAGTTGGACAGGGGGGTCTAACTATGGCTACACCTTC. Amino acids: CASWTGGSNYGYTF.

V and J are TRBV6-5 and TRBJ2-5; the match to TRBD1 covers 8 bases. The CDR3 has 13 residues. In germline, CDR1 is MNHEY, CDR2 SVGAGI. J gave up 4 bases and V 6 bases, and 4 bases lay outside the gene matches. Written as DNA, the CDR3 is TGTGCCAGCAGATCGACAGGGGTAGAGACCCAGTACTTC. Residues: CASRSTGVETQYF.

V usage is TRBV3-1 (or the pseudogene TRBV3-2) and J usage is TRBJ2-3, with 14 bases aligning to TRBD2. Germline V CDR1 and CDR2: LGHDT, YNNKEL (reference sequence). The junction had 7 bases not matched to a gene; V was cut back by 6 bases and J by 2 bases. The CDR3 spans 17 residues. This chain's CDR3 is CASSIPGLAGVTDTQYF. Here the CDR3 DNA reads TGTGCCAGCAGTATACCGGGACTAGCGGGGGTCACAGATACGCAGTATTTT.

The chain recombines TRBV7-8 with TRBJ2-3; 7 bases are a match to TRBD2. V lost 5 bases, J lost 4 bases, and 12 bases stayed unmatched. Germline CDR1 reads SGHVS; CDR2 reads FQNEAQ. The CDR3 spans 16 residues. CDR3 bases: TGTGCCAGCAGCATTCGGCTAGCGGCTGGCGCAGATACGCAGTATTTT. The encoded protein is CASSIRLAAGADTQYF.

The chain links TRBV19 to TRBJ1-5; TRBD1 matches at 7 bases. CDR1 and CDR2 from the germline V gene are LNHDA and SQIVND (reference sequence). Trimming cost V 6 bases and J 0 bases; bases outside gene matches: 11. This CDR3 is built from 17 residues. This CDR3 is CASSTRWDSYSNQPQHF. The CDR3 bases are TGTGCCAGTAGCACAAGATGGGACAGCTATAGCAATCAGCCCCAGCATTTT.

Only a few counts were recorded for this clone. This chain connects TRBV5-5 to TRBJ1-5; 7 nucleotides agree with TRBD1. With 2 bases clipped from V and 6 bases from J, the junction kept 2 bases outside the gene matches. CDR1 is SGHKS, CDR2 YYEKEE, per germline (reference sequence). This CDR3 has 13 residues. The CDR3 bases are TGTGCCAGCAGCTTCTCAGGGGGTCAGCCCCAGCATTTT. The encoded protein is CASSFSGGQPQHF.

The chain combines TRBV5-4 with TRBJ2-5; D unresolved. The CDR3 has 12 residues. CDR1 SGHNT and CDR2 YYREEE come from the germline V gene (reference sequence). Between the trimmed V and J ends, which lost 0 bases and 5 bases, there was a span of 5 bases. The CDR3 spells CASSLDRETQYF. CDR3 bases: TGTGCCAGCAGCTTGGACCGGGAGACCCAGTACTTC.

The chain carries TRBV6-1 and TRBJ2-6; weak D call: TRBD2 (5 bases). CDR3 length equals 18 residues. The germline V and J ends were trimmed by 2 bases and 3 bases, with 17 bases remaining between them. In germline, CDR1 is MNHNS, CDR2 SASEGT. The CDR3: CASSETAAGLDGANVLTF. The CDR3 DNA follows: TGTGCCAGCAGTGAAACAGCGGCCGGGCTGGATGGGGCCAACGTCCTGACTTTC.

The chain recombines TRBV7-9 with TRBJ1-1; D possibly corresponds to TRBD1 (6 bases). CDR3 size: 14 residues. V dropped 5 bases and J dropped 4 bases, with 14 bases sitting between them. Germline V CDR1 and CDR2: SEHNR, FQNEAQ (reference sequence). CDR3 bases: TGTGCCAGCAGCCAGTCAGGGGTCGCCACTGAAGCTTTCTTT. Encoded protein: CASSQSGVATEAFF.

The V and J genes are TRBV7-8 and TRBJ1-6; 8 nucleotides agree with TRBD1. The CDR3 is made up of 14 amino acids. V was clipped by 5 bases and J by 10 bases; unmatched bases: 7. Per the germline V gene, CDR1 is SGHVS and CDR2 is FQNEAQ. The chain's CDR3 is CASSEDRVGSPLHF. In nucleotides, the CDR3 is TGTGCCAGCAGCGAGGACAGGGTCGGGTCACCCCTCCACTTT.

This rearrangement joins TRBV15 to TRBJ1-2; D gene unclear. V was clipped by 0 bases and J by 4 bases, with 12 bases between them. The length of the CDR3 is 15 residues. Per the germline V gene, CDR1 is LNHNV and CDR2 is YYDKDF (reference sequence). The DNA for the CDR3 is TGTGCCACCAGCAGAGAACGACGGAGGGTCTATGGCTACACCTTC. As protein: CATSRERRRVYGYTF.

This chain connects TRBV11-3 to TRBJ2-7; D ambiguous. This CDR3 region has 13 residues. CDR1 is SGHNT, CDR2 YENEEA, per germline. The V end was cut by 3 bases, the J end by 4 bases, with 10 bases between. CDR3 in amino acids: CASSFGPTYEQYF. CDR3 in DNA: TGTGCCAGCAGCTTCGGTCCTACGTACGAGCAGTACTTC.

The chain employs TRBV24-1 and TRBJ1-1, with a weak D call TRBD1 (6 bases). The length of the CDR3 is 13 residues. V was trimmed by 4 bases and J by 8 bases, leaving 13 bases between them. The germline V gene has CDR1 KGHDR and CDR2 SFDVKD. CDR3 amino acids: CATSDPGTREAFF. The CDR3 nucleotides read TGTGCCACCAGTGACCCGGGGACACGGGAAGCTTTCTTT.

This chain connects TRBV24-1 to TRBJ1-5; D perhaps matches TRBD1 (6 bases). This CDR3 comprises 13 residues. Germline CDR1 is KGHDR and CDR2 is SFDVKD. Trimming removed 9 bases at V and 5 bases at J, with 13 bases between. In DNA, the CDR3 is TGTGCCACCCAGTACGGGGGGCATCAGCCCCAGCATTTT. It encodes CATQYGGHQPQHF.

This clone was seen a single time. The rearrangement uses TRBV7-8 and TRBJ2-3; D possibly corresponds to TRBD1 (5 bases). This CDR3 spans 13 amino acids. Germline loops: CDR1 SGHVS, CDR2 FQNEAQ. Trimming left V 8 bases short and J 14 bases short, with 23 bases between. CDR3 region: CASSGQSGQSAYF. The CDR3, as DNA: TGTGCCAGCTCAGGACAATCCGGGCAATCAGCGTATTTT.

This clone has a single count. The genes are TRBV14 and TRBJ2-7; 10 positions match TRBD1. Looked up from germline, CDR1 is SGHDN and CDR2 is FVKESK. The V segment lost 8 bases and the J segment 3 bases; nucleotides outside the gene matches: 4. This CDR3 has 13 amino acids. In nucleotides, the CDR3 is TGTGCCAGCGGGACAGGGGTAGGCTACGAGCAGTACTTC. Its translation: CASGTGVGYEQYF.

The J gene is TRBJ1-2, the V gene TRBV7-2, with D hard to call. With 3 bases removed from V and 5 bases from J, the gap between germline ends came to 10 bases. The length of the CDR3 is 13 residues. The germline V gene encodes CDR1 SGHTA and CDR2 FQGNSA. The CDR3 DNA reads as TGTGCCAGCAGCTTGAACAGAGAGTATGGCTACACCTTC. Protein sequence: CASSLNREYGYTF. The complete variable domain, with remaining parts taken from reference TRBV7-2 and TRBJ1-2, reads GAGVSQSPSNKVTEKGKDVELRCDPISGHTALYWYRQSLGQGLEFLIYFQGNSAPDKSGLPSDRFSAERTGGSVSTLTIQRTQQEDSAVYLCASSLNREYGYTFGSGTRLTVV.

CDR3 sequence: CASSLMGAEAFF. The CDR3 DNA follows: TGCGCCAGCAGCTTGATGGGAGCTGAAGCTTTCTTT. The V gene is TRBV5-1, the J gene TRBJ1-1; D not resolved. CDR3 size: 12 residues. CDR1 and CDR2 (germline): SGHRS, YFSETQ. V was pared by 1 base and J by 6 bases, with 7 bases between.

The rearrangement uses TRBV27 and TRBJ1-5, with TRBD1 as a possible D gene (5 bases). Germline V lookup: CDR1 MNHEY, CDR2 SMNVEV (reference sequence). The V and J ends lost 0 bases and 3 bases respectively, with 9 bases between them. The CDR3 extends over 15 amino acids. The CDR3 here is CASSLSGGYNQPQHF. The CDR3, as DNA: TGTGCCAGCAGTTTATCGGGGGGTTACAATCAGCCCCAGCATTTT.

The chain recombines TRBV7-2 with TRBJ2-1, with D tentatively TRBD2 (5 bases). Germline assignment: CDR1 SGHTA and CDR2 FQGNSA. V lost 6 bases to trimming and J lost 2 bases, with 11 bases between them. The length of the CDR3 is 14 residues. CDR3 amino acids: CASSYGGTYNEQFF. CDR3 nucleotide sequence: TGTGCCAGCAGTTACGGAGGTACCTACAATGAGCAGTTCTTC.

The chain is built from TRBV7-9 and TRBJ1-3; 9 positions agree with TRBD1. This CDR3 is built from 15 residues. CDR1 is SEHNR and CDR2 is FQNEAQ in the germline V gene (reference sequence). The junction had 6 bases not matched to a gene; V was cut back by 5 bases and J by 4 bases. The CDR3 loop reads CASSLNRGPGNTIYF. The CDR3 bases are TGTGCCAGCAGCCTGAACAGGGGGCCGGGAAACACCATATATTTT.

The rearrangement joins TRBV19 to TRBJ1-2; TRBD1 matches at 9 bases. The CDR3 has 12 amino acids. Looked up from germline, CDR1 is LNHDA and CDR2 is SQIVND (reference sequence). CDR3 nucleotide sequence: TGTGCAAGGACAGGGGTGCAAGTACACTACACCTTC. Encoded protein: CARTGVQVHYTF.

V and J are TRBV6-5 and TRBJ1-4; TRBD1 agrees at 10 bases. The J segment lost 7 bases and the V segment lost 5 bases, leaving 7 bases of the junction unmatched. The CDR3 length is 15 residues. Per the germline V gene, CDR1 is MNHEY and CDR2 is SVGAGI. Here the CDR3 DNA reads TGTGCCAGCAGTCCGGGGGACAGGGGTGGTGAAAAACTGTTTTTT. It encodes CASSPGDRGGEKLFF.

V and J are TRBV19 and TRBJ1-1, with a tentative D call TRBD1 (5 bases). Per germline, CDR1 LNHDA and CDR2 SQIVND (reference sequence). The length of the CDR3 is 15 residues. V lost 3 bases to trimming and J lost 4 bases, with 15 bases between them. CDR3 sequence: CASSIGGAIATEAFF. The CDR3, as DNA: TGTGCCAGTAGTATCGGCGGGGCCATAGCCACTGAAGCTTTCTTT.

The chain employs TRBV29-1 and TRBJ1-6, with 7 bases fitting TRBD1. Germline V gene lookup returns CDR1 SQVTM and CDR2 ANQGSEA. The V gene end was trimmed by 6 bases and the J gene end by 9 bases; junction bases not matched to a gene: 8. The CDR3 is made up of 13 amino acids. The CDR3 nucleotides are TGCAGCGTCGAGGGGACAGCGGGTTCACCCCTCCACTTT. Protein sequence: CSVEGTAGSPLHF.

The chain is built from TRBV29-1 and TRBJ1-3, with 8 bases identical to TRBD1. The germline CDR1 and CDR2 sequences are SQVTM and ANQGSEA. The CDR3 spans 16 residues. Trimming cost V 3 bases and J 3 bases; bases outside gene matches: 10. The CDR3, as DNA: TGCAGCGTTGAGCTGCCGCACAGGGGGAGTGGAAACACCATATATTTT. Translation gives CSVELPHRGSGNTIYF.

The chain combines TRBV5-1 with TRBJ1-5; D is perhaps TRBD1 (6 bases). The V and J ends lost 9 bases and 5 bases respectively, with 15 bases between them. The CDR3 loop spans 13 amino acids. The germline gives CDR1 SGHRS, CDR2 YFSETQ. The CDR3 region is CATIRQEYQPQHF. CDR3 bases: TGCGCCACCATACGACAGGAATATCAGCCCCAGCATTTT.